This T cell receptor (beta chain) originates from a study of blood T cell repertoires in COVID-19 (dated by TCRdb to the early 2020s). Context from the whole study: Samples from collaborators originated in the United States, Italy and Spain and spanned both the acute and convalescent phases of COVID-19. The material from the prospective study consisted of cDNA or gDNA derived from T cells, B-cell-depleted T cells, or PBMCs. The samples were drawn from two sources: the first 160 participants of the ongoing ImmuneRACE study, and 950 to 1,500 subjects contributed by 6 global collaborators. Deeply sampled blood TCRbeta repertoires from subjects exposed to, actively infected with, or recovered from COVID-19 were included in the dataset. The repertoires were released in a freely available public database meant as a resource for research on the immune response to SARS-CoV-2. Where HLA class I and class II types were available, the types were taken from metadata supplied by the sample provider, not from assay-based typing. Sample metadata almost always included a de-identified subject ID, COVID-19 status, age in years and sex.

In the case of this clone: The antigen it binds to is not known. Within one base of it there is no much larger clone, and no base qualities were kept.

The research as a whole found: Clinical and demographic metadata were provided uncurated, with the amount varying by source and participant.

Whole blood was collected in K2EDTA tubes by collaborating institutions according to the institutions' own protocols. For TCRbeta analysis, collaborators shipped samples as frozen whole blood, isolated PBMCs, or DNA extracted from either of those sample types. TCRbeta CDR3 regions were amplified from genomic DNA using the immunoSEQ Assay, a bias-controlled multiplex PCR. The authors' analysis ran thus. The number of nucleated cells in each sample was estimated from the amplification of reference gene primers within the assay. Sequence reads were collapsed and filtered to measure the absolute abundance of every unique TCRbeta CDR3 rearrangement. For each sample, productive Simpson clonality was calculated as the square root of Simpson's diversity index across productive rearrangements. The table comes from immuneACCESS by way of TCRdb, which keeps in-frame sequences with V and J called. Part of the clones is missing from these tables; in studies checked, under half for an unresolved V gene and the rest for unknown reasons. V and J calls and clone size follow that table, whereas D and trimming were derived from the DNA. This sample has 110,000 to 150,000 clones in its table, and more than 70% of those were observed once. The top ten hold 5% of the sample.

V is pruned by 1 base and J by 5 bases, leaving 6 bases of the junction without a gene match. Reading the germline V gene gives CDR1 SGHTA and CDR2 FQGNSA. Spanning cysteine to phenylalanine, the CDR3 consists of 15 amino acids. This entry keeps only the CDR3 DNA: 45 bases, framed from base 1. This TCR derives from a woman between 45 and 60 years old with acute or convalescent COVID-19. The sequenced material came from peripheral blood. The chain links TRBV7-2 with TRBJ2-3; TRBD2 matches 7 bases in the middle. The DNA reads TGTGCCAGCAGCTTAGTTAGTGGGGGGGAAGATACGCAGTATTTT. It is translated as CASSLVSGGEDTQYF.